Below, 29 T cell receptor beta chains from the same sample are listed, as sequenced in a study of T-cell reconstitution after alpha-beta-depleted transplantation in children. Unique molecular identifiers were incorporated when the TCRbeta library was constructed. TCRdb independently ran MiXCR on the PCR reads; one entry per CDR3 protein. The sample lists some 290,000 distinct CDR3 sequences; over 8% were seen once. The sequencing used PBMCs from the stem cell graft donor, collected from the stem cell graft. The receptors were sampled from a human donor who donated a stem cell graft to a child with SCID.

This chain connects TRBV6-1 to TRBJ2-5; D call uncertain. Per the germline V gene, CDR1 is MNHNS and CDR2 is SASEGT. The length of the CDR3 is 14 residues. Trimming stripped 6 bases from V and 2 bases from J, with 13 bases between. The CDR3, as DNA: TGTGCCAGCAGGGCGAGGATTGCACAAGAGACCCAGTACTTC. This codes for CASRARIAQETQYF.

V is TRBV6-5 and J is TRBJ2-7; TRBD1 matches at 9 bases. CDR3 length: 15 residues. J gave up 2 bases and V 2 bases, and 4 bases lay outside the gene matches. Germline V lookup: CDR1 MNHEY, CDR2 SVGAGI. In DNA, the CDR3 is TGTGCCAGCAGTTACGGGGGACAGGGTCCCTACGAGCAGTACTTC. This sequence encodes CASSYGGQGPYEQYF.

The chain couples TRBV9 to TRBJ1-1; 7 nucleotides agree with TRBD1. CDR3 length: 16 residues. V dropped 5 bases and J dropped 4; count of bases not matched to a gene: 14. Per germline, CDR1 SGDLS and CDR2 YYNGEE. The CDR3 region is CASRVLTRGRGTEAFF. CDR3 nucleotides: TGTGCCAGCAGAGTACTTACAAGGGGGCGAGGCACTGAAGCTTTCTTT.

This chain links TRBV3-1 with TRBJ2-2; maybe TRBD1 (6 bases). Germline V gene sequence: CDR1 LGHDT, CDR2 YNNKEL (reference sequence). This CDR3 is built from 17 residues. V lost 0 bases, J lost 2 bases, and 13 bases lay in between. The CDR3 DNA reads TGTGCCAGCAGCCAAGAGAGGGGGTGGAGAAACACCGGGGAGCTGTTTTTT. Amino acid sequence: CASSQERGWRNTGELFF.

The CDR3 reads CASSPMGQGEKALHF. The CDR3 DNA reads TGTGCCAGCAGCCCGATGGGACAGGGGGAAAAGGCCCTCCACTTT. This chain joins TRBV5-6 and TRBJ1-6, with 11 bases that match TRBD1. After removal of 4 bases from V and 14 bases from J, the junction contained 11 bases not matched to a gene. The CDR3 spans 15 residues. Germline CDR1 and CDR2: SGHDT and YYEEEE.

This clonotype has a count of ten or more. This chain uses TRBV20-1 with TRBJ1-2; no definite D call. The CDR3 has 12 residues. The V and J ends lost 3 bases and 3 bases respectively, with 8 bases between them. CDR1 and CDR2 (germline): DFQATT, SNEGSKA (reference sequence). The CDR3 spells CSASPNHYGYTF. The CDR3 DNA reads as TGCAGTGCTAGTCCCAATCACTATGGCTACACCTTC.

The gene calls are TRBV7-9 and TRBJ2-7; possible D gene TRBD2, 6 bases. Between the trimmed V and J ends, which lost 4 bases and 2 bases, there was a span of 15 bases. Germline CDR1 reads SEHNR; CDR2 reads FQNEAQ (reference sequence). The CDR3 extends over 15 amino acids. CDR3 loop: CASSSGRTATYEQYF. In nucleotides, the CDR3 is TGTGCCAGCAGCTCAGGGAGGACCGCTACCTACGAGCAGTACTTC.

This clonotype turned up a few times. J is TRBJ2-3 and V is TRBV5-1, with D perhaps matching TRBD1 or TRBD2 (6 bases each). The V end was cut by 6 bases, the J end by 3 bases, with 17 bases between. Germline CDR1 reads SGHRS; CDR2 reads YFSETQ. This CDR3 is 15 amino acids long. In nucleotides, the CDR3 is TGCGCCAGCAATGGGCCGGGGGCGAAAACAGATACGCAGTATTTT. Its translation is CASNGPGAKTDTQYF.

This chain uses TRBV6-5 with TRBJ2-1; D is perhaps TRBD1 or TRBD2 (5 bases each). The length of the CDR3 is 14 residues. Trimming took off 2 bases at V and 7 bases at J, with 12 bases between the two ends. CDR1 is MNHEY and CDR2 is SVGAGI in the germline V gene. The CDR3 coding sequence is TGTGCCAGCAGTTACCCTGGGACGGTAAATGAGCAGTTCTTC. This gives the protein CASSYPGTVNEQFF.

This clonotype has at least ten counts. CDR3 bases: TGCAGTGTTCCGACCCCACCCTTAGCGGAAAGCTCCTACGAGCAGTACTTC. Amino acid sequence: CSVPTPPLAESSYEQYF. J is TRBJ2-7 and V is TRBV20-1, with D possibly TRBD2 on 6 matching bases. With 7 bases removed from V and 0 bases from J, the gap between germline ends came to 25 bases. The CDR3 is 17 residues long. CDR1 is DFQATT, CDR2 SNEGSKA, per germline (reference sequence).

This sequence joins TRBV28 and TRBJ2-7; D is uncertain. The V gene lost 3 bases and the J gene lost 4 bases, with 10 bases spanning the gap. CDR3 length equals 13 residues. Germline loops: CDR1 MDHEN, CDR2 SYDVKM. Written as DNA, the CDR3 is TGTGCCAGCAGTTTGGCGCCCGTGTACGAGCAGTACTTC. Protein: CASSLAPVYEQYF.

V is TRBV2 and J is TRBJ1-5; D is unresolved. Trimming pared 2 bases from V and 2 bases from J, leaving 10 bases between. The V gene's germline CDR1 is SNHLY and CDR2 FYNNEI. This CDR3 is built from 15 residues. CDR3 nucleotides: TGTGCCAGCAGTGAATCTCAGGTGGGCAATCAGCCCCAGCATTTT. Its translation: CASSESQVGNQPQHF.

This clonotype was found many times. The chain is built from TRBV20-1 and TRBJ2-1, with D unresolved. Trimming shortened V by 7 bases and J by 6 bases, and 22 bases separated the two germline ends. CDR1 is DFQATT, CDR2 SNEGSKA, per germline (reference sequence). The CDR3 covers 15 residues. CDR3 nucleotide sequence: TGCAGTGACCTGGACCCTGCGACCCGATCCAATGAGCAGTTCTTC. It encodes CSDLDPATRSNEQFF.

This clonotype has ten or more counts. The chain uses TRBV5-1 and TRBJ2-1, with 8 bases aligning to TRBD2. Germline V gives CDR1 SGHRS, CDR2 YFSETQ. With V trimmed by 0 bases and J by 1 base, 15 bases remained unmatched. The CDR3 length is 20 residues. CDR3 in amino acids: CASSLEDPAGAPRSYNEQFF. CDR3 nucleotides: TGCGCCAGCAGCTTGGAGGATCCAGCGGGGGCTCCGAGGTCCTACAATGAGCAGTTCTTC.

The chain is built from TRBV5-1 and TRBJ2-3, with 13 bases matching TRBD2. The CDR3 runs 16 residues. With V trimmed by 2 bases and J by 4 bases, 4 bases remained unmatched. CDR1 and CDR2 from the germline V gene are SGHRS and YFSETQ. The CDR3 loop reads CASSLQLAGGSDTQYF. DNA of the CDR3: TGCGCCAGCAGCTTACAACTAGCGGGGGGGTCAGATACGCAGTATTTT.

The table lists this clonotype with a few counts. The gene calls are TRBV5-1 and TRBJ2-7; perhaps TRBD1 as D (6 bases). Per germline, CDR1 SGHRS and CDR2 YFSETQ. The CDR3 contains 13 residues. V lost 7 bases and J 6 bases, leaving 17 bases between the germline ends. CDR3 protein: CASGAQGKGEQYF. The CDR3 DNA reads as TGCGCCAGCGGAGCACAGGGTAAAGGCGAGCAGTACTTC. Full variable domain (rest looked up from reference TRBV5-1 and TRBJ2-7): KAGVTQTPRYLIKTRGQQVTLSCSPISGHRSVSWYQQTPGQGLQFLFEYFSETQRNKGNFPGRFSGRQFSNSRSEMNVSTLELGDSALYLCASGAQGKGEQYFGPGTRLTVT.

In this sample, this clonotype turned up a few times. This sequence joins TRBV27 and TRBJ1-1; the match to TRBD1 covers 9 bases. The CDR3 totals 16 residues. Per the germline V gene, CDR1 is MNHEY and CDR2 is SMNVEV (reference sequence). The J segment lost 4 bases and the V segment lost 3 bases, leaving 9 bases of the junction unmatched. The CDR3 protein is CASSFLKTGGSTEAFF. In DNA form, the CDR3 reads TGTGCCAGCAGTTTCCTAAAGACAGGGGGTAGCACTGAAGCTTTCTTT.

The chain has TRBV27 and TRBJ2-7, with D perhaps matching TRBD1 (6 bases). From germline, CDR1 is MNHEY and CDR2 SMNVEV (reference sequence). The length of the CDR3 is 12 residues. Deletions cut 10 bases from V and 5 bases from J, with 15 bases between. The CDR3 is CATVTGRHEQYF. CDR3 coding DNA: TGTGCCACCGTTACAGGGCGTCACGAGCAGTACTTC.

J is TRBJ1-3 and V is TRBV5-1; no clear D. The CDR3 consists of 16 residues. Germline V gene lookup returns CDR1 SGHRS and CDR2 YFSETQ. Trimming took off 0 bases at V and 0 bases at J, with 10 bases between the two ends. In DNA, the CDR3 is TGCGCCAGCAGCTTGGTTTCGGGCCTCTCTGGAAACACCATATATTTT. Its translation is CASSLVSGLSGNTIYF.

A few counts support this clonotype. This chain uses TRBV20-1 with TRBJ1-6; D ambiguous. Germline values: CDR1 DFQATT, CDR2 SNEGSKA (reference sequence). CDR3 size: 14 residues. V dropped 4 bases and J dropped 9 bases, with 16 bases sitting between them. Here the CDR3 DNA reads TGCAGTGCTAAAGGACCCGAGGGTGGTTCACCCCTCCACTTT. It encodes CSAKGPEGGSPLHF.

This clonotype has a handful of counts. The rearrangement joins TRBV5-1 to TRBJ2-3; no firm D call. CDR3 length equals 13 residues. Per germline, CDR1 SGHRS and CDR2 YFSETQ. V lost 8 bases and J lost 2, with 12 bases in between. The CDR3 DNA reads TGCGCCAGTGCGAAAACCCCCACAGATACGCAGTATTTT. Its translation: CASAKTPTDTQYF.

J is TRBJ2-5 and V is TRBV25-1; maybe TRBD2 (7 bases). Germline V gives CDR1 MGHDK, CDR2 SYGVNS. V shed 2 bases and J shed 4 bases, with 17 bases lying between them. The CDR3 totals 16 residues. Here the CDR3 DNA reads TGTGCCAGCAGTGAACTAGGAGGGGGAGGGGGAGAGACCCAGTACTTC. Its translation: CASSELGGGGGETQYF.

This clonotype showed up just a few times. This chain connects TRBV27 to TRBJ1-6; 9 nucleotides line up with TRBD1. This CDR3 comprises 20 residues. Per germline, CDR1 MNHEY and CDR2 SMNVEV (reference sequence). The V segment lost 7 bases and the J segment 7 bases; nucleotides outside the gene matches: 23. CDR3 sequence reads: CASNKMSGTGRNWVNSPLHF. Here the CDR3 DNA reads TGTGCCAGCAATAAAATGTCCGGGACAGGGAGGAATTGGGTGAATTCACCCCTCCACTTT.

V gene TRBV14 combines with J gene TRBJ2-5, with D unclear. The V end lost 0 bases, the J end lost 5 bases, and 22 bases lay between the germline ends. The CDR3 is 18 amino acids. CDR1 is SGHDN and CDR2 is FVKESK in the germline V gene. CDR3: CASSQEIGLVASQETQYF. The CDR3, as DNA: TGTGCCAGCAGCCAAGAGATTGGTTTGGTGGCCAGTCAGGAGACCCAGTACTTC.

The V call is TRBV25-1, the J call TRBJ1-6; possible D gene TRBD1, 6 bases. Per the germline V gene, CDR1 is MGHDK and CDR2 is SYGVNS. V lost 1 base and J lost 5, with 9 bases in between. This CDR3 contains 15 residues. The CDR3 loop reads CASSEWKGDNSPLHF. Here the CDR3 DNA reads TGTGCCAGCAGTGAATGGAAGGGGGATAATTCACCCCTCCACTTT.

This clonotype occurred a few times. The chain is built from TRBV12-3 or TRBV12-4 and TRBJ2-1; tentatively, D is TRBD1 (5 bases). The CDR3 contains 16 residues. Trimming pared 3 bases from V and 6 bases from J, leaving 18 bases between. In nucleotides, the CDR3 is TGTGCCAGCAGTTTGCGACAGTCTGATATAGGCAATGAGCAGTTCTTC. Residues: CASSLRQSDIGNEQFF.

This clonotype was seen repeatedly, ten times or more. V usage is TRBV10-3 and J usage is TRBJ2-7; 8 bases map to TRBD1. The CDR3 contains 14 residues. Trimming removed 5 bases from V and 4 bases from J; junction bases left unmatched: 7. Germline values: CDR1 ENHRY, CDR2 SYGVKD. The CDR3 spells CAISSDRGAYEQYF. DNA for the CDR3: TGTGCCATCAGTTCCGACAGGGGAGCATACGAGCAGTACTTC.

V is TRBV10-3 and J is TRBJ2-2; D unresolved. The CDR3 sequence is 14 residues long. CDR1 is ENHRY, CDR2 SYGVKD, per germline. V gave up 6 bases and J gave up 2 bases, with 10 bases separating them. The CDR3 bases are TGTGCCATCAGGGACCCCATAAACACCGGGGAGCTGTTTTTT. Translating gives CAIRDPINTGELFF.

This clonotype was recorded a few times. V and J are TRBV9 and TRBJ2-1, with D perhaps being TRBD1 or TRBD2 (5 bases each). CDR1 SGDLS and CDR2 YYNGEE come from the germline V gene. The length of the CDR3 is 14 residues. Trimming left V 0 bases short and J 9 bases short, with 13 bases between. CDR3 loop: CASSVGGAAAEQFF. The CDR3 DNA follows: TGTGCCAGCAGCGTAGGAGGGGCTGCGGCTGAGCAGTTCTTC. The full variable domain, with the rest looked up from reference TRBV9 and TRBJ2-1, is DSGVTQTPKHLITATGQRVTLRCSPRSGDLSVYWYQQSLDQGLQFLIQYYNGEERAKGNILERFSAQQFPDLHSELNLSSLELGDSALYFCASSVGGAAAEQFFGPGTRLTVL.